In this sample, the clone carrying this T cell receptor beta chain turned up many times. The antigen remains unidentified. By quantitative 5'-RACE with molecular barcodes, the TCR beta libraries were made. TCRdb re-derived calls from the 5' RACE reads in MiXCR, one entry per CDR3 protein. The sample shows roughly 69,000 distinct CDR3 sequences, over 4% of them seen only once. This entry comes from a study of CD8 T cells in ankylosing spondylitis. General study points: With a CD8+ phenotype, disease-linked clones were relatively rare in peripheral blood. Researchers reportedly found disease-linked clones significantly enriched in matched ankylosing spondylitis synovial fluid. Characteristic, it appeared, of ankylosing spondylitis blood was a TCR beta motif of about eight highly homologous variants.

Input material: blood, either unsorted or a sorted T cell fraction (not recorded which). The receptor was derived from a male donor with ankylosing spondylitis or in good health (not recorded which).

The CDR3 loop reads CASSVAGDDYEQYF. The CDR3 bases are TGTGCCAGCAGCGTAGCAGGGGACGACTACGAGCAGTACTTC. The rearrangement joins TRBV9 to TRBJ2-7; D is perhaps TRBD1 (6 bases). V was trimmed by 0 bases and J by 3 bases, leaving 10 bases between them. Germline-derived CDR1 and CDR2 are SGDLS and YYNGEE. The CDR3 totals 14 residues.